This record looks at one TCR beta chain sequence and its context. Its cognate antigen has yet to be identified. The record has no base qualities; no much larger clone is one base away. The record originates from a study of T-cell memory formation after mild COVID-19 (dated by TCRdb to the early 2020s). In terms of the full investigation: Most TCR sequence clusters were specific to one of the two donors. Two young, previously healthy adult volunteers, one female and one male, were included in the cohort. In a couple of donors, T-cell clones that expanded and contracted after mild COVID-19 were followed by sequencing TCRalpha and TCRbeta repertoires longitudinally.

From the germline V gene, CDR1 is ENHRY and CDR2 is SYGVKD. The CDR3, from cysteine to phenylalanine, totals 16 residues. Only the CDR3 portion is preserved as DNA: 48 bases, with reading frame beginning at the first base. Trimming takes 10 bases from V and 0 bases from J, and the germline ends sit 19 bases apart. The sequencer listed for this sample is Illumina NovaSeq 6000. TCRalpha and TCRbeta cDNA libraries were constructed by 5'RACE with constant-segment primers, with sample barcodes and unique molecular identifiers being introduced. Trizol reagent was used to extract RNA from every sample. Libraries were amplified in two PCR steps, with a second sample barcode and Illumina TruSeq adapters added in the second step. Sequencing of the libraries was done on an Illumina NovaSeq, producing 2 x 150 bp paired-end reads. The source study handled its data this way. With migec v1.2.7, reads were demultiplexed and then collapsed into UMI-guided consensus sequences. With mixcr v2.1.11, UMI consensuses were aligned to TRA and TRB V and J templates and assembled into clonotypes. Expanded or contracted clonotypes were those called significant by both edgeR and NoisET, with noise models trained on biological replicates. For edgeR calls, a false discovery rate-adjusted p below 0.01 and a log2 fold-change threshold of 1 were applied. PCA with hierarchical clustering of max-normalized trajectories of the 1000 most abundant clonotypes was used as exploratory dynamics analysis. Each responding clone was given a CD4 or CD8 phenotype based on the CD4+ and CD8+ repertoires, which had been sequenced separately. The public sequencing data were trimmed at Q25 with fastp and processed into clonotypes with MiXCR by TCRdb, which kept only in-frame beta chains. Every entry covers one CDR3 protein and lists the most common genes and DNA from its rows. What appears here as the V and J calls and clone size reflects TCRdb's work, not the paper's. The sample records 300,000 to 400,000 distinct CDR3 sequences, approximately 15% of which are singletons. 20% to 25% of the sample comes from the top ten.

Ficoll-Paque density gradient centrifugation was used to isolate PBMCs. The research as a whole found: Some responding clones were detected in pre-infection memory, suggesting pre-existing cross-reactive memory T cells joined the SARS-CoV-2 response. Only two mild cases were covered in the study, and larger cohorts including severe cases with pre-infection samples were considered necessary. The second-wave clones that peaked on day 37 were not confirmed to be SARS-CoV-2 specific. From day 15 to 85, contracting clones showed balanced CD4/CD8 phenotypes, whereas a second wave of clones that expanded from day 15 to 37 leaned towards CD4+. Contracting CD4+ clones appeared mostly in the CM and EM memory subsets, whereas CD8+ clones were enriched in EMRA.

Material for sequencing was PBMCs or a T cell subset sorted from them (not recorded which). This clonotype originated in a man younger than 30 who had mild COVID-19 (a few samples of this study predate the infection). The sample titles of this study are shuffled in the database, so cell type and time point are left out; the donor was told from shared clones. The receptor chain draws on TRBV10-3 and TRBJ2-1; the D assignment is uncertain and may be TRBD1 or TRBD2, with 5 bases supporting each. The bases are TGTGCCACCAGCCGGGACCCTGTGAGCTCCTACAATGAGCAGTTCTTC. Translated, this gives CATSRDPVSSYNEQFF.